This T cell receptor (beta chain) was recovered during a study of coeliac disease. The wider study: The study queried TRBV7-2 bias without high-resolution HLA data. Regarding the study as a whole: Active celiac intraepithelial and lamina propria samples had lower TRB and TRG clonality than control samples. Cross-contamination between intraepithelial and lamina propria cells was possible. Known gliadin-specific TRB sequences: about 45% of the 18 coeliac samples, only 1 of 6 controls.

To note about this clone: Its antigen remains unknown.

With V trimmed by 4 bases and J by 7 bases, 7 bases remained unmatched. Germline V CDR1 and CDR2: SGHAT, FQNNGV. This CDR3 has 14 amino acids. Clones were sequenced by immunoSEQ multiplex PCR, and TCRdb holds only the in-frame ones, with some missing. This repertoire shows roughly 4,000 clones, 59% found once; its top ten account for approximately 5.2%. The sample consisted of lymphocytes from the gut lamina propria. The TCR was taken from a man in his 70s without celiac disease. This rearrangement joins TRBV11-2 to TRBJ2-5; 9 bases line up with TRBD2. CDR3 sequence reads: CASSSGRGGATQYF. CDR3 bases: TGTGCCAGCAGCTCCGGGCGGGGGGGCGCGACCCAGTACTTC.